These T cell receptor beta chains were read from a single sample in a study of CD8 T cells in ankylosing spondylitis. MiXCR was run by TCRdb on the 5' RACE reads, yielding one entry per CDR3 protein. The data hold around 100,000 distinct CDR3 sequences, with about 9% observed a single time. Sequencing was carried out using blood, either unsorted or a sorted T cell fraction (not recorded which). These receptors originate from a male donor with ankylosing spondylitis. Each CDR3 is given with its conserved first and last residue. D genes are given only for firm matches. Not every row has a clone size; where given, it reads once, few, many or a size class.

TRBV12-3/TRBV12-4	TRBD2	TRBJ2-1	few	TGTGCCAGCAGTTTAAAGCCTAGCGGGAATGAGCAGTTCTTC	CASSLKPSGNEQFF
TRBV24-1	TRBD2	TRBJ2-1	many	TGTGCCACCACCGTTGGGACTAGCGGGATTCATGAGCAGTTCTTC	CATTVGTSGIHEQFF
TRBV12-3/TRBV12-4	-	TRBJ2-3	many	TGTGCCAGCAGTTTGGGGGTTAGCACAGATACGCAGTATTTT	CASSLGVSTDTQYF
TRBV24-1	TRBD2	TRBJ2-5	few	TGTGCCACCAGCCTAGCGGGAGGGCAAGAGACCCAGTACTTC	CATSLAGGQETQYF
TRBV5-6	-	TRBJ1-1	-	TGTGCCAGCAGCGCGGGACGGGAGGACACTGAAGCTTTCTTT	CASSAGREDTEAFF
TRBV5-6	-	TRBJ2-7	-	TGTGCCAGCAGCTTGGGGAGAGGATACTACGAGCAGTACTTC	CASSLGRGYYEQYF
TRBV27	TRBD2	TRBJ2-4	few	TGTGCCAGCAGTTTGTACTCCGGGACTAGCGGGATTACGAACATTCAGTACTTC	CASSLYSGTSGITNIQYF
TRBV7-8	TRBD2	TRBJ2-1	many	TGTGCCAGCAGCTTAGCTAGCGGGAGCTCCTACAATGAGCAGTTCTTC	CASSLASGSSYNEQFF
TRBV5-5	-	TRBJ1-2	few	TGTGCCAGCAGCTTGGAGAGGGCGTTCAGCTATGGCTACACCTTC	CASSLERAFSYGYTF
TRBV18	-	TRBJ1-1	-	TGTGCCAGCTCACCAGAGGTGAACACTGAAGCTTTCTTT	CASSPEVNTEAFF
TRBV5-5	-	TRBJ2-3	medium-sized	TGTGCCAGCAGCTTGCCGGGAGAAGCCGCAGATACGCAGTATTTT	CASSLPGEAADTQYF
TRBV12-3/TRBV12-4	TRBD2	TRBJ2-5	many	TGTGCCAGCAGTTTAGTGGTCCTAGCGGAAAATCAAGAGACCCAGTACTTC	CASSLVVLAENQETQYF
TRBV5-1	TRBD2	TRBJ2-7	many	TGCGCCAGCAGCCTCCTCTGGACTAGCGGGAGGCCAGCCTCCTACGAGCAGTACTTC	CASSLLWTSGRPASYEQYF
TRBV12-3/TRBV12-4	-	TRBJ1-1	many	TGTGCCAGCAGCCGATCATTGGGGAACACTGAAGCTTTCTTT	CASSRSLGNTEAFF
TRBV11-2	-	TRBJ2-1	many	TGTGCCAGCAGCTCCCTCCCGGGAGCGGGTAATGAGCAGTTCTTC	CASSSLPGAGNEQFF
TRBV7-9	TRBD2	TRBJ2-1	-	TGTGCCAGCAGCTTGCCCTTTAGCGGGAGGCTAAACAATGAGCAGTTCTTC	CASSLPFSGRLNNEQFF
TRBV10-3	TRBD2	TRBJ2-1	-	TGTGCCATCAGTGGAACTAGCGGCTACAATGAGCAGTTCTTC	CAISGTSGYNEQFF
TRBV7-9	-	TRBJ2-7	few	TGTGCCAGCAGCGGGAGGACAGGCTACGAGCAGTACTTC	CASSGRTGYEQYF
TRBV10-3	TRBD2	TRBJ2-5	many	TGTGCCATCAGTGGGACTAGCGAGGAGACCCAGTACTTC	CAISGTSEETQYF
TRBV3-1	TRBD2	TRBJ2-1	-	TGTGCCAGCGCCGGGACTAGCGGGAGGGCCTACAATGAGCAGTTCTTC	CASAGTSGRAYNEQFF
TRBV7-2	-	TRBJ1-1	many	TGTGCCAGCAGCTTAGGAGGGGAAGCTTTCTTT	CASSLGGEAFF
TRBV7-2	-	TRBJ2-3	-	TGTGCCAGCAGCTTGTTAGCGGTTACTAGCACAGATACGCAGTATTTT	CASSLLAVTSTDTQYF
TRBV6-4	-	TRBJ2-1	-	TGTGCCAGCAGTGGGACAGACTACAATGAGCAGTTCTTC	CASSGTDYNEQFF
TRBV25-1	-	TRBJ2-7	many	TGTGCCAGCAGTGGGGAGCCCTACGAGCAGTACTTC	CASSGEPYEQYF
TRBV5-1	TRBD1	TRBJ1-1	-	TGCGCCAGCAGCTTGGTACAGGGGGCTCCTGAAGCTTTCTTT	CASSLVQGAPEAFF
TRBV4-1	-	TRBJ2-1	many	TGCGCCAGCAGTCCGGAAGCGGGTCCGGTCTACAATGAGCAGTTCTTC	CASSPEAGPVYNEQFF
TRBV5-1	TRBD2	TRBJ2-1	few	TGCGCCAGCAGCTTGGGACGGCGGGAGGAACCCTACAATGAGCAGTTCTTC	CASSLGRREEPYNEQFF
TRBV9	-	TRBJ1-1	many	TGTGCCAGCAGTCCCAGGAATACGAACACTGAAGCTTTCTTT	CASSPRNTNTEAFF
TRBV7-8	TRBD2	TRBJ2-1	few	TGTGCCAGCAGCTTAGAACTAGCGGAGTGGGAGCATGAGCAGTTCTTC	CASSLELAEWEHEQFF
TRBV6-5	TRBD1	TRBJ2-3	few	TGTGCCAGCAGTTATTGGGACAGGCGCACAGATACGCAGTATTTT	CASSYWDRRTDTQYF
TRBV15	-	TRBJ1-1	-	TGTGCCACCAGCAGAGATCCAACGGGAGAGGGAGGGAACACTGAAGCTTTCTTT	CATSRDPTGEGGNTEAFF
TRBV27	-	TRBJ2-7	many	TGTGCCAGCAGTTTATTAGGCGAGCAGTACTTC	CASSLLGEQYF
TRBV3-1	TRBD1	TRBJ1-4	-	TGTGCCAGCAGCCAAATACAGGGGCATGAAAAACTGTTTTTT	CASSQIQGHEKLFF
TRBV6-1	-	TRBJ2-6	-	TGTGCCAGCAGTGAAGCGAGCTCTGGGGCCAACGTCCTGACTTTC	CASSEASSGANVLTF
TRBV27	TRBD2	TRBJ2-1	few	TGTGCCAGCAGTTTCGGGCTAGCGGAGGGGTATGAGCAGTTCTTC	CASSFGLAEGYEQFF
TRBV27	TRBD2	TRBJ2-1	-	TGTGCCAGCAGTTTATTGGGCGGGAGTATTAAAAATGAGCAGTTCTTC	CASSLLGGSIKNEQFF
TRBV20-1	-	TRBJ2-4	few	TGCAGTGCTAGACCCGGGACGGCGGCCAAAAACATTCAGTACTTC	CSARPGTAAKNIQYF
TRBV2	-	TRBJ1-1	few	TGTGCCAGCAGTTCCGACTCTCACACATTT	CASSSDSHTF
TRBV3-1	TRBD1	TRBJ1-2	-	TGTGCCAGCAGCCCCTACACGGCAGGGGGTTATGGCCACACCTTC	CASSPYTAGGYGHTF
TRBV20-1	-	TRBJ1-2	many	TGCAGTGCTAGAGATTTGGAGGGGAAGGGCTATGGCTACACCTTC	CSARDLEGKGYGYTF
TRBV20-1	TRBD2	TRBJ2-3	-	TGCTGTGCGTCCGGTAGCGGGAGGGGCGCAGATACGCAGTATTTT	CCASGSGRGADTQYF
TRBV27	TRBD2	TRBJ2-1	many	TGTGCCAGCAGTTTAAGGGAGGGCGGTGGGAATGAGCAGTTCTTC	CASSLREGGGNEQFF
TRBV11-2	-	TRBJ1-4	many	TGTGCCAGCAGCTTAGATCTTGAAAAACTGTTTTTT	CASSLDLEKLFF
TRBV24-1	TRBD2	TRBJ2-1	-	TGTGCCACCAGTGATAGCGGGAGCGACAATGAGCAGTTCTTC	CATSDSGSDNEQFF